A selection of T cell receptor beta chains follows, all from one sample in a study of blood T cells in healthy people across ages. MiXCR was run by TCRdb on the 5' RACE reads, yielding one entry per CDR3 protein. The data contain under 950,000 distinct CDR3 sequences, around a fifth of them singletons. Sample: blood. The source of these receptors is a man aged 70 or older in good health. The CDR3 runs from the conserved cysteine through the conserved F or W. Fields, in order: D gene, J gene, V gene, clone size, CDR3 protein, CDR3 DNA. A D gene is named only where the DNA matches it firmly. Clone size appears in some rows only: once, few, many, or a class for an expanded clone.

TRBD1 | TRBJ2-1 | TRBV19 | . | CASRRDRDHEQFF | TGTGCCAGTAGACGGGACAGGGACCATGAGCAGTTCTTC
. | TRBJ1-3 | TRBV29-1 | few | CSVAGVGGNTLYF | TGCAGCGTTGCAGGGGTTGGTGGAAACACCTTATATTTT
TRBD2 | TRBJ2-3 | TRBV27 | . | CASSLLGTSGVTDTQYF | TGTGCCAGCAGTTTACTGGGGACTAGCGGGGTCACAGATACGCAGTATTTT
. | TRBJ2-1 | TRBV4-3 | once | CASSQDGFGPSRWRSYNEQFF | TGCGCCAGCAGCCAAGATGGGTTCGGGCCCTCGCGTTGGAGGTCCTACAATGAGCAGTTCTTC
TRBD1 | TRBJ1-2 | TRBV4-2 | . | CASSHGDRDLGGYGYTF | TGTGCCAGCAGCCATGGGGACAGGGACCTTGGGGGCTATGGCTACACCTTC
. | TRBJ2-5 | TRBV7-3 | few | CASSFGHRETQYF | TGTGCCAGCAGCTTCGGACACCGGGAGACCCAGTACTTC
. | TRBJ2-7 | TRBV20-1 | . | CSAWPRGAYEQYF | TGCAGTGCTTGGCCGAGGGGGGCCTACGAGCAGTACTTC
TRBD1 | TRBJ1-4 | TRBV6-1 | once | CASSWGQGHEKLFF | TGTGCCAGCAGTTGGGGACAGGGGCATGAAAAACTGTTTTTT
TRBD1 | TRBJ1-4 | TRBV12-3/TRBV12-4 | few | CASSSHRGGGEKLFF | TGTGCCAGCAGTTCTCACAGGGGAGGCGGTGAAAAACTGTTTTTT
. | TRBJ2-3 | TRBV20-1 | . | CSAGGSGNTQYF | TGCAGTGCGGGCGGGTCGGGGAATACGCAGTATTTT
TRBD2 | TRBJ2-1 | TRBV7-8 | . | CASSSLAGGLGNEQFF | TGTGCCAGCAGCTCACTAGCGGGGGGCTTAGGCAATGAGCAGTTCTTC
TRBD1 | TRBJ2-1 | TRBV24-1 | few | CATSDDRGGNEQFF | TGTGCCACCAGTGATGACAGGGGTGGGAATGAGCAGTTCTTC
. | TRBJ1-6 | TRBV10-3 | few | CAIRSDTGNSPLHF | TGTGCCATCAGGTCCGACACCGGCAATTCACCCCTCCACTTT
. | TRBJ1-1 | TRBV5-1 | few | CASSLEGENTEAFF | TGCGCCAGCAGCTTGGAGGGGGAGAACACTGAAGCTTTCTTT
TRBD1 | TRBJ1-5 | TRBV6-6 | few | CASSYLGQYNQPQHF | TGTGCCAGCAGTTACCTGGGACAGTATAATCAGCCCCAGCATTTT
TRBD1 | TRBJ1-1 | TRBV7-9 | few | CASSPTRGLDTEAFF | TGTGCCAGCAGCCCGACCAGGGGGCTGGACACTGAAGCTTTCTTT
TRBD1 | TRBJ2-1 | TRBV3-1 | . | CASSQAGQGPYNEQFF | TGTGCCAGCAGTCAAGCGGGACAGGGGCCCTACAATGAGCAGTTCTTC
TRBD2 | TRBJ2-5 | TRBV7-6 | . | CASSLLAGSPRETQYF | TGTGCCAGCAGCCTACTAGCGGGGAGCCCTCGGGAGACCCAGTACTTC
. | TRBJ2-7 | TRBV6-2/TRBV6-3 | . | CASSSTGGIYEQYF | TGTGCCAGCAGTTCGACCGGGGGTATCTACGAGCAGTACTTC
. | TRBJ1-3 | TRBV11-2 | . | CASSLDGNRNTIYF | TGTGCCAGCAGCTTAGACGGCAATAGAAACACCATATATTTT
. | TRBJ1-1 | TRBV20-1 | . | CSGTGAAHTEAFF | TGCAGTGGGACGGGGGCAGCCCACACTGAAGCTTTCTTT
. | TRBJ1-1 | TRBV12-3/TRBV12-4 | . | CASSFNGLWTEAFF | TGTGCCAGCAGTTTCAACGGATTGTGGACTGAAGCTTTCTTT
TRBD1 | TRBJ1-5 | TRBV29-1 | . | CSVSTGVGNQPQHF | TGCAGCGTGTCGACAGGGGTGGGCAATCAGCCCCAGCATTTT
. | TRBJ2-1 | TRBV29-1 | . | CSGGVSSYNEQFF | TGCAGCGGGGGAGTGAGCTCCTACAATGAGCAGTTCTTC
. | TRBJ2-3 | TRBV10-3 | many | CAISGMGPSTDTQYF | TGTGCCATCAGTGGGATGGGTCCAAGCACAGATACGCAGTATTTT
. | TRBJ2-3 | TRBV5-1 | . | CASSLTLRTDTQYF | TGCGCCAGCAGCTTGACGTTACGCACAGATACGCAGTATTTT
. | TRBJ1-5 | TRBV19 | few | CASSIPGHINQPQHF | TGTGCCAGTAGTATTCCGGGACATATCAATCAGCCCCAGCATTTT
TRBD2 | TRBJ2-7 | TRBV19 | . | CASSIAGGGYEQYF | TGTGCCAGTAGTATCGCGGGGGGCGGCTACGAGCAGTACTTC
. | TRBJ2-1 | TRBV20-1 | . | CSANRGVDEQFF | TGCAGTGCTAACAGAGGGGTTGATGAGCAGTTCTTC
. | TRBJ2-3 | TRBV6-1 | few | CASRSQGDTQYF | TGTGCCAGCAGGAGCCAGGGAGATACGCAGTATTTT
. | TRBJ1-2 | TRBV2 | . | CASSEGSEAYGYTF | TGTGCCAGCAGTGAAGGGTCTGAGGCCTATGGCTACACCTTC
. | TRBJ2-1 | TRBV20-1 | few | CSARSPFEYNEQFF | TGCAGTGCTAGAAGCCCGTTCGAGTACAATGAGCAGTTCTTC
. | TRBJ2-3 | TRBV12-3/TRBV12-4 | . | CATEWSTGTDTQYF | TGTGCCACCGAATGGTCTACCGGTACAGATACGCAGTATTTT
. | TRBJ2-5 | TRBV27 | . | CASSLWPGGQETQYF | TGTGCCAGCAGTTTGTGGCCCGGAGGTCAAGAGACCCAGTACTTC
. | TRBJ1-1 | TRBV10-3 | few | CAISESRGNTEAFF | TGTGCCATCAGTGAGTCTCGGGGGAACACTGAAGCTTTCTTT
. | TRBJ1-1 | TRBV5-1 | few | CASSLAAGEKAFF | TGCGCCAGCAGCTTGGCGGCAGGGGAAAAAGCTTTCTTT
TRBD2 | TRBJ2-1 | TRBV29-1 | . | CSVDLAGVGNEQFF | TGCAGCGTTGATCTAGCGGGAGTAGGGAATGAGCAGTTCTTC
. | TRBJ2-5 | TRBV5-6 | . | CASGLGVQETQYF | TGTGCCAGCGGGTTGGGGGTTCAAGAGACCCAGTACTTC
TRBD2 | TRBJ2-2 | TRBV6-7 | . | CASSYPWREGRTGELFF | TGTGCCAGCAGTTACCCTTGGAGGGAGGGCCGGACCGGGGAGCTGTTTTTT
TRBD2 | TRBJ2-4 | TRBV12-3/TRBV12-4 | few | CASSLRRGGTIQYF | TGTGCCAGCAGTTTGCGGCGGGGAGGGACCATTCAGTACTTC
. | TRBJ2-3 | TRBV6-6 | . | CASSSFARASTDTQYF | TGTGCCAGCAGTTCTTTCGCTAGGGCTAGCACAGATACGCAGTATTTT
. | TRBJ1-3 | TRBV15 | few | CATSRGGYGNTIYF | TGTGCCACCAGCAGAGGAGGTTATGGAAACACCATATATTTT
. | TRBJ2-1 | TRBV4-3 | . | CASSQGISSLLNEQFF | TGCGCCAGCAGCCAAGGGATAAGCAGTTTGCTCAATGAGCAGTTCTTC
TRBD2 | TRBJ2-1 | TRBV20-1 | . | CSARVASGHNEQFF | TGCAGTGCTAGAGTGGCTAGCGGACACAATGAGCAGTTCTTC
. | TRBJ1-1 | TRBV7-2 | . | CASSLGIGARYTEAFF | TGTGCCAGCAGCTTAGGGATTGGGGCGAGGTACACTGAAGCTTTCTTT
. | TRBJ1-2 | TRBV29-1 | many | CCGTGNYGYTF | TGCTGCGGGACGGGGAACTATGGCTACACCTTC
. | TRBJ2-1 | TRBV28 | . | CASSFSGGTHNEQFF | TGTGCCAGCAGTTTTTCAGGCGGGACCCACAATGAGCAGTTCTTC
TRBD1 | TRBJ1-5 | TRBV27 | many | CASSLGFGQGENQPQHF | TGTGCCAGCAGTTTGGGATTTGGACAGGGAGAAAACCAGCCCCAGCATTTT